This TCR beta chain appears in the sequencing data of a study of radiation and T cells in renal cell carcinoma. This clone is judged medium-sized (0.01 to 0.1%). Its antigen is undetermined. Study conclusions and caveats: Tumor samples were small regions of approximately 1.1 g. Dominant CDR3 motifs were more common in irradiated tumors than controls.

Clones were read by immunoSEQ multiplex PCR, and TCRdb kept only the in-frame ones, dropping some. Among about 16,000 clones listed, about 53% were seen once. Treatment meaning: treatment-naive control, cytoreductive nephrectomy. Control samples are tumors resected by cytoreductive nephrectomy without prior radiation. Trimming left V 5 bases short and J 4 bases short, with 21 bases between. CDR1 is SGHVS and CDR2 is FQNEAQ in the germline V gene. CDR3 length equals 16 residues. The V gene is TRBV7-8, the J gene TRBJ2-7; possibly TRBD1 or TRBD2 for D (5 bases each). This TCR was sampled from a man in his forties with renal cell carcinoma. Source: tumor tissue, taken from a patient whose treatment was nephrectomy without radiotherapy. DNA of the CDR3: TGTGCCAGCAGCCTGGACCCGGGGCCGGATCCTTACGAGCAGTACTTC. Its translation is CASSLDPGPDPYEQYF.